Presented here are 22 T cell receptor beta chains from one specimen sequenced in a study of shared clonotypes between healthy human individuals. Repertoires were generated with immunoSEQ multiplex PCR, while TCRdb's copy carries only in-frame clones and drops some. Here the sample spans some 2 million clones, about 94% being singletons. CD8 cells regarded as naive lacked CD45RO, were positively chosen for CCR7, and omitted terminally differentiated effector memory CD45RA+ cells. Sample: naive CD8+ T cells sorted from blood. All receptors derive from a man aged 18 to 30 in good health.

The genes are TRBV4-1 and TRBJ2-3, with D tentatively TRBD2 (6 bases). This CDR3 region has 15 residues. Germline CDR1 and CDR2: MGHRA and YSYEKL. Deletions cut 11 bases from V and 6 bases from J, with 24 bases between. The CDR3 DNA is TGCGCCGGCTCAACCGGGACTTTCATAGGGGATACGCAGTATTTT. It translates to CAGSTGTFIGDTQYF.

The V and J genes are TRBV5-1 and TRBJ2-1, with D unclear. This CDR3 spans 13 amino acids. Trimming stripped 2 bases from V and 4 bases from J, with 7 bases between. Per germline, CDR1 SGHRS and CDR2 YFSETQ. Here the CDR3 reads CASSFGIYNEQFF. Here the CDR3 DNA reads TGCGCCAGCAGCTTCGGAATTTACAATGAGCAGTTCTTC.

The V gene is TRBV4-1, the J gene TRBJ1-2; a weak D match, TRBD1 (5 bases). There are 11 residues in the CDR3. Germline assignment: CDR1 MGHRA and CDR2 YSYEKL. Trimming shortened V by 4 bases and J by 8 bases, and 8 bases separated the two germline ends. CDR3 sequence: CASSRGDGYTF. In DNA, the CDR3 is TGCGCCAGCAGCCGGGGGGACGGCTACACCTTC.

The chain combines TRBV27 with TRBJ1-3; 7 bases match TRBD1. The CDR3 covers 13 residues. Per germline, CDR1 MNHEY and CDR2 SMNVEV (reference sequence). The V and J ends lost 4 bases and 11 bases, in that order; junction bases with no gene match: 8. The DNA for the CDR3 is TGTGCCAGCAGTTCGCTAAGGGGGCTCGCCATATATTTT. Translating gives CASSSLRGLAIYF.

The rearrangement joins TRBV7-9 to TRBJ2-3, with TRBD2 matching 15 bases. Germline CDR1 and CDR2: SEHNR and FQNEAQ (reference sequence). V lost 5 bases to trimming and J lost 4 bases; unmatched junction nucleotides: 4. CDR3 length: 16 amino acids. The CDR3 DNA sequence: TGTGCCAGCAGCACCGGACTAGCGGGAGGGCCAGATACGCAGTATTTT. Translated, it gives CASSTGLAGGPDTQYF.

V gene TRBV6-6 combines with J gene TRBJ1-5; D is unresolved. Per germline, CDR1 MNHNY and CDR2 SVGAGI (reference sequence). V shed 5 bases and J shed 1 base, with 12 bases lying between them. This CDR3 is 15 amino acids long. The CDR3 nucleotides are TGTGCCAGCAGTCCCCAGTCGAGCAGCAATCAGCCCCAGCATTTT. This encodes CASSPQSSSNQPQHF.

A word on this clone: The same CDR3 can be traced to other DNA sequences in this sample. This sequence joins TRBV27 and TRBJ2-1; 11 bases are a match to TRBD1. CDR1 and CDR2 from the germline V gene are MNHEY and SMNVEV (reference sequence). The CDR3 is made up of 15 amino acids. The trim removed 5 bases at V and 4 bases at J, leaving 4 bases unmatched. The CDR3 bases are TGTGCCAGCAGTCCCGGGACAGGGGGGTACAATGAGCAGTTCTTC. Its translation: CASSPGTGGYNEQFF.

The CDR3 coding sequence is TGTGCCATCAGTTTCCGGGACAGGGGTGATATGGGAACTGAAGCTTTCTTT. Encoded protein: CAISFRDRGDMGTEAFF. J is TRBJ1-1 and V is TRBV10-3, with TRBD1 matching 10 bases. Germline CDR1 is ENHRY and CDR2 is SYGVKD. The trim removed 5 bases at V and 5 bases at J, leaving 14 bases unmatched. The CDR3 loop spans 17 amino acids.

This clone was observed a few times. An end of the junction does not agree with germline; a read error may underlie this. Other DNA sequences in the same sample also yield this CDR3. The DNA of the CDR3 is TGTGCCAGCAGCCTAGCGGGAGAGACCCAGTACTTC. Translating it yields CASSLAGETQYF. This chain joins TRBV7-9 and TRBJ2-5; 8 positions agree with TRBD2. CDR3 size: 12 residues. Germline CDR1 and CDR2: SEHNR and FQNEAQ (reference sequence).

V gene TRBV5-4 combines with J gene TRBJ1-5; no clear D gene. The CDR3 is made up of 13 amino acids. Germline V CDR1 and CDR2: SGHNT, YYREEE (reference sequence). V lost 4 bases and J lost 4, with 9 bases in between. The CDR3 spells CASSASLNQPQHF. The CDR3 bases are TGTGCCAGCAGCGCTTCCCTGAATCAGCCCCAGCATTTT.

Comment on this clone: The sample carries other DNA sequences with the same CDR3. V and J are TRBV13 and TRBJ2-2; TRBD1 matches 8 bases. Germline CDR1 and CDR2: PRHDT and FYEKMQ (reference sequence). J lost 4 bases, V lost 2 bases, and 3 bases had no gene match. CDR3 length: 15 residues. DNA of the CDR3: TGTGCCAGCAGCTTACAGGGGGCTGGCACCGGGGAGCTGTTTTTT. This gives the protein CASSLQGAGTGELFF.

V gene TRBV4-1 combines with J gene TRBJ2-1; no definite D call. CDR1 MGHRA and CDR2 YSYEKL come from the germline V gene. Trimming took off 5 bases at V and 0 bases at J, with 11 bases between the two ends. The CDR3 length is 15 residues. The CDR3 DNA is TGCGCCAGCAGCAAACAAGCCCACTCCTACAATGAGCAGTTCTTC. As protein: CASSKQAHSYNEQFF.

The chain joins TRBV27 to TRBJ1-6; 8 nucleotides agree with TRBD1. The V gene end was trimmed by 5 bases and the J gene end by 9 bases; junction bases not matched to a gene: 3. The CDR3 runs to 13 residues. The V gene's germline CDR1 is MNHEY and CDR2 SMNVEV (reference sequence). The CDR3: CASSPTGGSPLHF. In DNA, the CDR3 is TGTGCCAGCAGTCCTACAGGGGGTTCACCCCTCCACTTT.

V usage is TRBV5-1 and J usage is TRBJ2-1; 10 positions match TRBD2. The CDR3 is 16 amino acids. V lost 2 bases and J lost 0; bases outside the gene matches: 2. The germline V gene has CDR1 SGHRS and CDR2 YFSETQ. Here the CDR3 DNA reads TGCGCCAGCAGCTTAGCGGGGGGGCGCTCCTACAATGAGCAGTTCTTC. It translates to CASSLAGGRSYNEQFF.

The chain carries TRBV19 and TRBJ1-1; D may be TRBD1 (5 bases). CDR1 LNHDA and CDR2 SQIVND come from the germline V gene (reference sequence). The CDR3 is 15 residues long. Trimming pared 5 bases from V and 1 base from J, leaving 14 bases between. CDR3 residues: CASSVRGTENTEAFF. The CDR3 bases are TGTGCCAGTAGTGTACGCGGGACGGAGAACACTGAAGCTTTCTTT.

The rearrangement joins TRBV7-6 to TRBJ2-2; TRBD2 matches 11 bases. The CDR3 has 17 amino acids. Germline-derived CDR1 and CDR2 are SGHVS and FNYEAQ. J was trimmed by 1 base and V by 2 bases; bases with no gene match: 3. The CDR3 bases are TGTGCCAGCAGCTTATATCTAGCGGGAGGGAACACCGGGGAGCTGTTTTTT. Protein product: CASSLYLAGGNTGELFF.

In the case of this clone: In the same sample, other DNA sequences code for this CDR3. The chain combines TRBV2 with TRBJ2-1; D ambiguous. Germline-derived CDR1 and CDR2 are SNHLY and FYNNEI. This CDR3 comprises 11 residues. The V gene lost 4 bases and the J gene lost 10 bases, with 8 bases spanning the gap. CDR3 coding DNA: TGTGCCAGCAGTGGGGATGGCGAGCAGTTCTTC. This encodes CASSGDGEQFF.

CDR3 in DNA: TGTGCCAGCAGTCTCACCGGTCCAAGGGGCAATGAGCAGTTCTTC. Residues: CASSLTGPRGNEQFF. V is TRBV27 and J is TRBJ2-1; maybe TRBD1 (5 bases). The V and J ends lost 5 bases and 6 bases respectively, with 17 bases between them. CDR1 is MNHEY and CDR2 is SMNVEV in the germline V gene (reference sequence). The CDR3 consists of 15 residues.

A note on this clone: Other nucleotide sequences in the sample specify the same CDR3. The chain couples TRBV28 to TRBJ2-2, with D possibly matching TRBD1 (6 bases). CDR3 length equals 14 residues. The V end was cut by 6 bases, the J end by 3 bases, with 11 bases between. Germline loops: CDR1 MDHEN, CDR2 SYDVKM. CDR3 protein: CASSSTGDTGELFF. The DNA for the CDR3 is TGTGCCAGCAGCTCGACAGGTGACACCGGGGAGCTGTTTTTT.

The J gene is TRBJ2-2, the V gene TRBV5-8; D call uncertain. The ends were cut back, 0 bases at V and 3 bases at J, with 6 bases in the middle. Germline V lookup: CDR1 SGHTS, CDR2 YDEGEE. This CDR3 is built from 14 residues. The CDR3 DNA sequence: TGTGCCAGCAGCTTGGCCAGTTACACCGGGGAGCTGTTTTTT. It is translated as CASSLASYTGELFF.

V gene TRBV7-9 combines with J gene TRBJ2-5; the D gene is possibly TRBD2 (5 bases). Trimming stripped 1 base from V and 7 bases from J, with 16 bases between. The germline gives CDR1 SEHNR, CDR2 FQNEAQ (reference sequence). This CDR3 has 15 residues. CDR3 coding DNA: TGTGCCAGCAGCTTAGAGGCCGGGGATAAAGGGACCCAGTACTTC. Protein sequence: CASSLEAGDKGTQYF.

In the case of this clone: Other DNA sequences from this sample encode an identical CDR3 as well. The chain is built from TRBV9 and TRBJ2-7; 7 bases are a match to TRBD1. This CDR3 has 14 amino acids. J was trimmed by 3 bases and V by 2 bases; bases with no gene match: 5. From germline, CDR1 is SGDLS and CDR2 YYNGEE. The chain's CDR3 is CASSVGQGVYEQYF. The CDR3 DNA reads TGTGCCAGCAGCGTCGGGCAGGGGGTCTACGAGCAGTACTTC.